One sample yielded the 13 T cell receptor beta chains listed below, sequenced in a study of T cell responses to AZD1222 COVID-19 vaccine. Sequenced by immunoSEQ multiplex PCR; TCRdb stores in-frame clones only, minus some. There are over 40,000 clones in the sample; approximately 88% occur only once, and roughly a quarter lies in the top ten. The sequencing here drew on peripheral blood, taken on day 0 of AZD1222 vaccination. Receptors originate from an adult in good health.

This clone was detected only a few times. The chain couples TRBV6-4 to TRBJ2-1; D is possibly TRBD2 (6 bases). The CDR3 extends over 15 amino acids. Trimming shortened V by 3 bases and J by 7 bases, and 16 bases separated the two germline ends. The V gene's germline CDR1 is MRHNA and CDR2 SNTAGT. The chain's CDR3 is CASSEPGRRINEQFF. The CDR3 nucleotides read TGTGCCAGCAGTGAACCCGGGAGAAGGATTAATGAGCAGTTCTTC.

The rearrangement uses TRBV5-1 and TRBJ2-7, with 7 bases matching TRBD1. The V gene's germline CDR1 is SGHRS and CDR2 YFSETQ. With V trimmed by 4 bases and J by 0 bases, 7 bases remained unmatched. CDR3 length: 15 amino acids. CDR3 protein: CASSTGTVFSYEQYF. The CDR3 DNA sequence: TGCGCCAGCAGCACCGGGACAGTTTTCTCCTACGAGCAGTACTTC.

The CDR3 nucleotides are TGTGCCAGCTCCCCTTCGACCGGGACAGACTCCTACGAGCAGTACTTC. As protein: CASSPSTGTDSYEQYF. This chain uses TRBV18 with TRBJ2-7; 7 bases match TRBD1. CDR1 is KGHSH and CDR2 is LQKENI in the germline V gene. J was trimmed by 0 bases and V by 6 bases; bases with no gene match: 11. The CDR3 runs to 16 residues.

The CDR3 DNA is TGTGCCAGCAGCTGGACAGGAGAAGCTTTCTTT. Its protein product is CASSWTGEAFF. The rearrangement uses TRBV6-2 or TRBV6-3 and TRBJ1-1; the match to TRBD1 covers 7 bases. Germline lookup yields CDR1 MNHEY and CDR2 SVGEGT. The trim removed 6 bases at V and 8 bases at J, leaving 3 bases unmatched. The CDR3 runs to 11 residues.

The V and J genes are TRBV21-1 and TRBJ2-3; TRBD2, the table's D call, lacks a check against the DNA. TRBV21-1 corresponds to a pseudogene. CDR3 length equals 17 residues. The CDR3 loop is CASSKGTSSEGTDTQYF. The CDR3 bases are TGTGCCAGCAGCAAGGGGACTAGCTCGGAAGGCACAGATACGCAGTATTTT.

V and J are TRBV24-1 and TRBJ2-1; weak D call: TRBD2 (5 bases). V was cut by 0 bases and J by 2 bases, with 16 bases left in between. The CDR3 is made up of 18 amino acids. The germline V gene has CDR1 KGHDR and CDR2 SFDVKD. The DNA of the CDR3 is TGTGCCACCAGTGATTTGCAAACCGGGATCAAGCCCTACAATGAGCAGTTCTTC. Amino acids: CATSDLQTGIKPYNEQFF.

This rearrangement joins TRBV19 to TRBJ2-7; weak D call: TRBD2 (5 bases). This CDR3 spans 14 amino acids. Germline V gives CDR1 LNHDA, CDR2 SQIVND (reference sequence). V lost 6 bases and J 4 bases, leaving 16 bases between the germline ends. The CDR3 loop is CASRPPGSNYEQYF. The CDR3 DNA follows: TGTGCCAGTAGACCCCCGGGGTCCAATTACGAGCAGTACTTC.

This clone was picked up one time. The chain couples TRBV29-1 to TRBJ2-1; 13 bases agree with TRBD2. V trimming: 2 bases; J trimming: 2 bases; junction bases outside the gene matches: 3. The V gene's germline CDR1 is SQVTM and CDR2 ANQGSEA. This CDR3 has 16 residues. The CDR3 reads CSVEKGTSGAYNEQFF. For the CDR3, the DNA is TGCAGCGTTGAAAAAGGGACTAGCGGGGCCTACAATGAGCAGTTCTTC.

This chain links TRBV24-1 with TRBJ1-2; 7 bases align to TRBD1. V lost 0 bases, J lost 6 bases, and 6 bases stayed unmatched. This CDR3 has 15 residues. From germline, CDR1 is KGHDR and CDR2 SFDVKD. The chain's CDR3 is CATSDLSQGEDGYTF. CDR3 nucleotide sequence: TGTGCCACCAGTGATTTGAGTCAGGGGGAGGATGGCTACACCTTC.

The CDR3 loop reads CASSLTTTGTDEKLFF. CDR3 DNA: TGCGCCAGCAGCCTCACGACTACAGGGACGGATGAAAAACTGTTTTTT. J is TRBJ1-4 and V is TRBV4-3; D is perhaps TRBD1 (6 bases). This CDR3 spans 16 amino acids. Germline V gives CDR1 LGHNA, CDR2 YSLEER. Trimming stripped 4 bases from V and 6 bases from J, with 18 bases between.

The V gene is TRBV30, the J gene TRBJ2-7; no clear D gene. The CDR3 spans 14 residues. V was clipped by 1 base and J by 3 bases, with 13 bases between them. Germline V gene sequence: CDR1 GTSNPN, CDR2 SVGIG (reference sequence). CDR3 in DNA: TGTGCCTGGAGTGGTCCCCGAGAGGACTACGAGCAGTACTTC. Protein product: CAWSGPREDYEQYF.

V usage is TRBV15 and J usage is TRBJ2-2, with no clear D. Per the germline V gene, CDR1 is LNHNV and CDR2 is YYDKDF (reference sequence). Trimming removed 0 bases at V and 6 bases at J, with 8 bases between. This CDR3 has 14 residues. The CDR3 loop reads CATSRDRGPGELFF. Here the CDR3 DNA reads TGTGCCACCAGCAGAGATCGTGGCCCCGGGGAGCTGTTTTTT.

The chain employs TRBV3-1 (or the pseudogene TRBV3-2) and TRBJ1-2; unclear D gene. V was clipped by 4 bases and J by 5 bases, with 14 bases between them. Germline V CDR1 and CDR2: LGHDT, YNNKEL (reference sequence). This CDR3 has 14 residues. The CDR3 sequence: CASSRGGGNYGYTF. In DNA, the CDR3 is TGTGCCAGCAGCCGTGGTGGCGGAAATTATGGCTACACCTTC.